This entry is about one T cell receptor beta chain. Its specificity is unknown. These data come from a study of cytomegalovirus exposure and HLA in healthy donors. The overall study: A previous analysis identified more than 100 million unique TCR beta sequences derived from roughly 190 million T cells.

Study-wide results and caveats: Most TCR beta V segments were productive about 90% or about 30% of the time in an earlier analysis. Analysis was carried out at a later point, and it linked a missense DCLRE1C variant to TCR beta V- and J-gene trimming.

PCR amplification relied on 60 Vbeta primers (plus 13 Jbeta primers). TCRdb's table, derived via immunoSEQ multiplex PCR, lists solely in-frame clones and lacks some. Here the sample table reports 150,000 to 200,000 clones. J was trimmed by 5 bases and V by 3 bases; bases with no gene match: 4. This CDR3 has 13 residues. The germline gives CDR1 SGDLS, CDR2 YYNGEE. The clonotype was recovered from a boy younger than 18 in good health and CMV-seronegative. The chain carries TRBV9 and TRBJ1-2; TRBD1 agrees at 7 bases. The sample taken for sequencing was PBMCs. CDR3 sequence: CASSATGKYGYTF. The CDR3 DNA follows: TGTGCCAGCAGCGCGACAGGGAAATATGGCTACACCTTC.